The rows below give T cell receptor beta chains drawn from one sample of a study of OX40 agonist ivuxolimab in advanced cancers. The data were produced by immunoSEQ multiplex PCR, yet TCRdb's version contains in-frame clones alone and is incomplete. The table has some 73,000 clones, 65% to 90% seen once. The specimen comprised CD4+ or CD8+ T cells sorted from blood, sampled in a trial of the OX40 agonist ivuxolimab. These receptors were taken from an adult with an advanced solid tumor such as melanoma, head and neck, liver or kidney cancer. Each CDR3 is given with its conserved first and last residue. The D gene is left open where the match is weak.

TRBV12-2	-	CASRPVDMVDQETQYF
TRBV18	-	CASSHDGALSYNEQFF
TRBV28	TRBD1	CASSSDRGLDEQYF
TRBV18	-	CASSHSYEQYF
TRBV30	TRBD2	CAWSPIRRLAGITGANVLTF
TRBV6-5	TRBD1	CASSYLQGPHTEAFF
TRBV6-5	-	CASSREATYEQYF
TRBV19	TRBD1	CASSLTGDYGYTF
TRBV6-6	TRBD1	CASRVTGGSYEQYF
TRBV15	-	CATSRASLITGELFF
TRBV29-1	-	CSVWTESSNQPQHF
TRBV7-2	-	CASRRQRTSGDPQYF
TRBV7-2	-	CASSPRVQFYEQYF
TRBV19	TRBD1	CASSTFRDSQNTEAFF
TRBV7-2	TRBD1	CASSPLDRGAKNIQYF
TRBV7-2	-	CASSLTVAWPRPEAFF
TRBV28	TRBD1	CASRDPGGYSYNEQFF
TRBV27	TRBD2	CASSPLAGAYYEQYF
TRBV2	-	CASTPLAGGDQPQHF
TRBV18	TRBD1	CASSLTGERTEAFF
TRBV29-1	TRBD1	CSVTTGRGEKLFF
TRBV21-1	-	CASSKTPGLRAKETQYF
TRBV20-1	-	CSAGRDTEAFF
TRBV5-1	-	CASSNDGDTIYF
TRBV15	-	CATRRGMNTEAFF
TRBV10-3	-	CAISEGGTNEKLFF
TRBV6-6	TRBD1	CADRELNTEAFF
TRBV10-3	-	CAISDLQGSSTEAFF
TRBV18	-	CASSPPVRVSSYEQYF
TRBV7-7	TRBD1	CASSSGQPGETQYF
TRBV19	TRBD2	CASSAHPPRSGLAGGSYEQYF
TRBV6-6	-	CASRPKGGGLYNEQFF
TRBV7-2	-	CASTLGWQETQYF
TRBV19	TRBD2	CASSIGASGRSGELFF
TRBV5-1	-	CASSRAPGADTQYF
TRBV27	-	CASRGGGDDVYEQYF
TRBV5-4	-	CASREGRAVNTEAFF
TRBV2	TRBD1	CASILNRGLTEAFF
TRBV20-1	-	CSAAGAETQYF
TRBV11-2	-	CASSLAGNQPEAFF